These T cell receptor beta chains were read from a single sample in a study of cytomegalovirus exposure and HLA in healthy donors. Sequencing used immunoSEQ multiplex PCR; TCRdb keeps in-frame clones, though not all of them. The sample holds hundreds of thousands of clones, roughly 80% seen once. What was sequenced was PBMCs. These receptor sequences come from a man in his forties or fifties in good health and CMV-seronegative. Each CDR3 is given with its conserved first and last residue. D genes are given only for firm matches. The listing skips clone size in some rows; elsewhere it reads once, few, many or a size class.

d_call | j_call | clone_size | v_call | cdr3_aa | cdr3_nt
. | TRBJ2-6 | . | TRBV27 | CASSAPSSGANVLTF | TGTGCCAGCAGTGCTCCTAGCTCTGGGGCCAACGTCCTGACTTTC
. | TRBJ1-3 | . | TRBV4-1 | CASSQDLRNTIYF | TGCGCCAGCAGCCAAGATTTAAGAAACACCATATATTTT
. | TRBJ2-3 | once | TRBV7-9 | CASNAKRPTDTQYF | TGTGCCAGCAACGCCAAGCGGCCCACAGATACGCAGTATTTT
TRBD1 | TRBJ2-7 | . | TRBV13 | CASSTMVGQSSYEQYF | TGTGCCAGCAGCACCATGGTGGGACAGAGCTCCTACGAGCAGTACTTC
TRBD2 | TRBJ2-5 | . | TRBV2 | CASSEGKTSGGTQETQYF | TGTGCCAGCAGTGAAGGGAAAACTAGCGGGGGGACCCAAGAGACCCAGTACTTC
. | TRBJ2-7 | once | TRBV18 | CASSPGERAEQYF | TGTGCCAGCTCACCCGGGGAAAGGGCCGAGCAGTACTTC
TRBD1 | TRBJ1-3 | . | TRBV28 | CASRGTVRNTIYF | TGTGCCAGCAGAGGGACAGTGAGAAACACCATATATTTT
. | TRBJ1-5 | . | TRBV7-6 | CASSLEAGLGQPQHF | TGTGCCAGCAGCTTAGAAGCAGGCTTGGGTCAGCCCCAGCATTTT
. | TRBJ1-3 | . | TRBV19 | CATTPTQGSSGNTIYF | TGTGCCACTACCCCTACACAGGGCTCCTCTGGAAACACCATATATTTT
. | TRBJ1-2 | . | TRBV5-1 | CASSLTGSGGYYGYTF | TGCGCCAGCAGCCTTACAGGCAGCGGGGGCTATTATGGCTACACCTTC
. | TRBJ2-5 | . | TRBV7-7 | CASSPQEAQETQYF | TGTGCCAGCAGTCCCCAGGAGGCACAAGAGACCCAGTACTTC
. | TRBJ1-2 | . | TRBV7-9 | CASSHRVADGYTF | TGTGCCAGCAGCCACAGGGTGGCGGATGGCTACACCTTC
. | TRBJ1-2 | . | TRBV30 | CAWSAGGYGYTF | TGTGCCTGGAGTGCGGGTGGCTATGGCTACACCTTC
. | TRBJ2-7 | . | TRBV4-1 | CASSPGAPSAYEQYF | TGCGCCAGCAGCCCCGGGGCTCCTAGCGCCTACGAGCAGTACTTC
TRBD2 | TRBJ2-1 | . | TRBV13 | CASSLAGTSGGAPSYNEQFF | TGTGCCAGCAGCTTAGCCGGGACTAGCGGGGGGGCGCCCTCCTACAATGAGCAGTTCTTC
. | TRBJ1-6 | . | TRBV4-3 | CASSQDAGGTSPLHF | TGCGCCAGCAGCCAAGATGCGGGGGGGACTTCACCCCTCCACTTT
. | TRBJ1-2 | . | TRBV6-1 | CASSEGQGIYGYTF | TGTGCCAGCAGTGAAGGGCAGGGAATCTATGGCTACACCTTC
. | TRBJ2-7 | . | TRBV2 | CASNSMQGTYEQYF | TGTGCCAGCAACTCAATGCAGGGAACCTACGAGCAGTACTTC
TRBD1 | TRBJ2-7 | . | TRBV29-1 | CSVQDRSDEQYF | TGCAGCGTCCAGGACAGGAGCGACGAGCAGTACTTC
. | TRBJ2-2 | . | TRBV5-1 | CASRSGALNTGELFF | TGCGCCAGCAGATCAGGGGCGCTGAACACCGGGGAGCTGTTTTTT
TRBD1 | TRBJ2-7 | . | TRBV6-1 | CASSNSGTGSKEQYF | TGTGCCAGCAGTAATTCCGGGACAGGGTCGAAGGAGCAGTACTTC
TRBD1 | TRBJ2-4 | once | TRBV5-6 | CASNRDRVDIQYF | TGTGCCAGCAATCGGGACAGGGTGGACATTCAGTACTTC
. | TRBJ2-4 | few | TRBV7-2 | CASSLEAGGIQYF | TGTGCCAGCAGCTTAGAAGCGGGCGGCATTCAGTACTTC
TRBD1 | TRBJ2-7 | . | TRBV12-5 | CASGGQGAWTGEQYF | TGTGCTAGTGGTGGACAGGGGGCATGGACGGGCGAGCAGTACTTC
TRBD1 | TRBJ1-6 | . | TRBV28 | CASTRPGQGASPLHF | TGTGCCAGCACCCGACCGGGACAGGGGGCATCACCCCTCCACTTT
TRBD2 | TRBJ2-2 | . | TRBV9 | CASSPGTSSTGELFF | TGTGCCAGCAGCCCGGGGACTAGCAGTACCGGGGAGCTGTTTTTT
. | TRBJ2-1 | . | TRBV15 | CATSRGTRTEQFF | TGTGCCACCAGCAGGGGAACTAGGACCGAGCAGTTCTTC
TRBD1 | TRBJ1-1 | . | TRBV19 | CASSPRQGVSFKNTEAFF | TGTGCCAGTAGTCCGCGACAGGGTGTCTCCTTTAAAAACACTGAAGCTTTCTTT
TRBD2 | TRBJ2-7 | . | TRBV11-2 | CASSLGTSGYEQYF | TGTGCCAGCAGCTTAGGGACTAGCGGCTACGAGCAGTACTTC
. | TRBJ2-4 | . | TRBV27 | CASSLSGRNYLLAKNIQYF | TGTGCCAGCAGTTTATCTGGGAGAAACTACCTTCTAGCCAAAAACATTCAGTACTTC
. | TRBJ1-2 | . | TRBV11-2 | CASRTLQGGPTYGYTF | TGTGCCAGCAGAACACTGCAGGGCGGACCAACCTATGGCTACACCTTC